The source of this TCR beta chain is a study of cytomegalovirus exposure and HLA in healthy donors. Study-level points and caveats: Immune exposure was documented only through CMV serostatus. A link between a missense DCLRE1C variant and TCR beta V- and J-gene trimming emerged from a later analysis. When analyzed later, the rates of TCR association showed variation by HLA locus, with DRB1 the most and HLA-C the fewest.

The study ran its PCR with 60 Vbeta and 13 Jbeta primers. Profiling relied on immunoSEQ multiplex PCR, and the TCRdb table lists in-frame clones only, not all of them. This table has about 110,000 clones, approximately 80% appearing once. The CDR3 is 15 amino acids. Trimming removed 4 bases from V and 1 base from J; junction bases left unmatched: 6. The germline gives CDR1 SGHTA, CDR2 FQGNSA. Comments on this clone: Antigen specificity is unknown.

The clonotype originates from a woman aged 18-35 years in good health and CMV-seropositive. V gene TRBV7-2 combines with J gene TRBJ1-1; 7 bases agree with TRBD1. Sequenced material: PBMCs. This CDR3 is CASSWKRDRNTEAFF. In nucleotides, the CDR3 is TGTGCCAGCAGCTGGAAACGGGACAGGAACACTGAAGCTTTCTTT.